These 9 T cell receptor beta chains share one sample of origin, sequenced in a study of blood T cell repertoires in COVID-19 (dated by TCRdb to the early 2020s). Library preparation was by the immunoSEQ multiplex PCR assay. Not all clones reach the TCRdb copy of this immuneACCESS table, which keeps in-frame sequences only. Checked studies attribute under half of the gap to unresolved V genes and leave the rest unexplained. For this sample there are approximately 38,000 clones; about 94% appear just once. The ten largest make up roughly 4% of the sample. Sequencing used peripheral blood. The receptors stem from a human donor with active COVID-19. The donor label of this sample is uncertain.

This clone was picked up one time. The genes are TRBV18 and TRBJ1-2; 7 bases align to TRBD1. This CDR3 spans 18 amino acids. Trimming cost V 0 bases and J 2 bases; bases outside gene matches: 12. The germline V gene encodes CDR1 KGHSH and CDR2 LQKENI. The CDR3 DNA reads TGTGCCAGCTCACCACCGCAGGGGGTAGACAGGGCGAACTATGGCTACACCTTC. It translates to CASSPPQGVDRANYGYTF. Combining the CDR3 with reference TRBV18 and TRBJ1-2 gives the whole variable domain NAGVMQNPRHLVRRRGQEARLRCSPMKGHSHVYWYRQLPEEGLKFMVYLQKENIIDESGMPKERFSAEFPKEGPSILRIQQVVRGDSAAYFCASSPPQGVDRANYGYTFGSGTRLTVV.

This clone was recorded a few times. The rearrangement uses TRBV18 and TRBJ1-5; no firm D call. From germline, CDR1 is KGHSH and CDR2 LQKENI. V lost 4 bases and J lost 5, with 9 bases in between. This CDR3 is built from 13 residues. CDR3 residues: CASSLTEDQPQHF. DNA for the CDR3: TGTGCCAGCTCACTAACAGAAGATCAGCCCCAGCATTTT.

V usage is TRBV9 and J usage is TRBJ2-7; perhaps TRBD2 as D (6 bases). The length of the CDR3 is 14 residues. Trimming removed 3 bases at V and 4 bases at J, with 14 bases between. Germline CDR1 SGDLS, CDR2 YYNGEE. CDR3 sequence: CASSAQGGGYEQYF. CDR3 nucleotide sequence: TGTGCCAGCAGCGCCCAGGGAGGCGGTTACGAGCAGTACTTC.

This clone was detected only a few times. The CDR3 DNA follows: TGTGCCAGCAGTGCGGGGCAGGCCCAGCATTTT. It specifies CASSAGQAQHF. The chain recombines TRBV12-3 or TRBV12-4 with TRBJ1-5; D is possibly TRBD1 (5 bases). The germline V and J ends were trimmed by 5 bases and 11 bases, with 10 bases remaining between them. The CDR3 has 11 amino acids.

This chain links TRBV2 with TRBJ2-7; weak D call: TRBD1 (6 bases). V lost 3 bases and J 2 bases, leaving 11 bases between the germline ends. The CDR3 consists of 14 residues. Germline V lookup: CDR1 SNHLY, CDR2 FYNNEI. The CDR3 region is CASSDAQGTYEQYF. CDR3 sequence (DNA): TGTGCCAGCAGTGACGCCCAGGGGACCTACGAGCAGTACTTC.

The CDR3: CASRPTSGGPVSYEQYF. CDR3 bases: TGTGCCAGCAGACCAACTAGCGGGGGGCCTGTATCCTACGAGCAGTACTTC. This chain links TRBV11-2 with TRBJ2-7, with 12 bases that match TRBD2. V was clipped by 6 bases and J by 1 base; unmatched bases: 10. This CDR3 contains 17 residues. CDR1 SGHAT and CDR2 FQNNGV come from the germline V gene.

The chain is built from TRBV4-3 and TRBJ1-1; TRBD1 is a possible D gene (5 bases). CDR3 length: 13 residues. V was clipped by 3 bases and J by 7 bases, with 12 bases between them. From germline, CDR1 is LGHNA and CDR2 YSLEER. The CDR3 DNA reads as TGCGCCAGCAGCCAGAGGGCGGGGGATGAAGCTTTCTTT. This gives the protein CASSQRAGDEAFF.

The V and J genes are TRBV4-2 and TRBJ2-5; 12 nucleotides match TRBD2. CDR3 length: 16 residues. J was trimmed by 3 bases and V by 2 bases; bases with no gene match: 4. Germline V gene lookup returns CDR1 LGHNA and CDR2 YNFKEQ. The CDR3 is CASSQSSGGAEETQYF. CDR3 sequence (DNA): TGTGCCAGCAGCCAATCTAGCGGGGGGGCCGAAGAGACCCAGTACTTC.

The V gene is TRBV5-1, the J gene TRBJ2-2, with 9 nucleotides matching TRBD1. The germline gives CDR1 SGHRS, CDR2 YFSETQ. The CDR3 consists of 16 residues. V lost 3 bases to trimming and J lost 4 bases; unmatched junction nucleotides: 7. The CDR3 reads CASSSLGQGRTGELFF. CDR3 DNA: TGCGCCAGCAGCTCCCTGGGACAGGGACGCACCGGGGAGCTGTTTTTT.